This TCR beta chain was captured by sequencing in a study of CD8 T cells in ankylosing spondylitis. This clonotype was counted many times. The antigen is undetermined. Study-level points and caveats: Within ankylosing spondylitis blood, a TCR beta motif made up of several highly homologous variants appeared to be characteristic. Disease-linked clones were reportedly significantly enriched in matched ankylosing spondylitis synovial fluid. Some of the motif variants had earlier been found in reactive arthritis patients' fluid and blood.

Germline assignment: CDR1 MNHEY and CDR2 SMNVEV (reference sequence). This CDR3 is 12 amino acids long. V lost 8 bases, J lost 8 bases, and 10 bases lay in between. In making TCR beta libraries, quantitative 5'-RACE with molecular barcodes was used. One entry per CDR3 protein results from TCRdb running MiXCR on the 5' RACE reads. The table records about 130,000 distinct CDR3 sequences, over 6% of them present only once. The sample was blood, either unsorted or a sorted T cell fraction (not recorded which). This sequence joins TRBV27 and TRBJ1-6, with unresolved D. The TCR comes from a male donor with ankylosing spondylitis or in good health (not recorded which). The CDR3 DNA sequence: TGTGCCAGCGGCCTCAGTTATTCACCCCTCCACTTT. Its protein is CASGLSYSPLHF.